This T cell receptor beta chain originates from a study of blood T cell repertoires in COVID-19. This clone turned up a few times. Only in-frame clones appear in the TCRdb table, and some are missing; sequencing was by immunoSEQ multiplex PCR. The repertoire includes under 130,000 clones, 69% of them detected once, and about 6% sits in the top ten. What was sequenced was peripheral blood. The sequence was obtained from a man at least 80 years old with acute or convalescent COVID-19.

The CDR3 nucleotides read TGTGCCAGCAGTTACTCCGATTCACCCCTCCACTTT. Protein product: CASSYSDSPLHF. The rearrangement uses TRBV6-6 and TRBJ1-6; D is unclear. Germline assignment: CDR1 MNHNY and CDR2 SVGAGI (reference sequence). Trimming pared 0 bases from V and 8 bases from J, leaving 2 bases between. CDR3 length equals 12 residues.